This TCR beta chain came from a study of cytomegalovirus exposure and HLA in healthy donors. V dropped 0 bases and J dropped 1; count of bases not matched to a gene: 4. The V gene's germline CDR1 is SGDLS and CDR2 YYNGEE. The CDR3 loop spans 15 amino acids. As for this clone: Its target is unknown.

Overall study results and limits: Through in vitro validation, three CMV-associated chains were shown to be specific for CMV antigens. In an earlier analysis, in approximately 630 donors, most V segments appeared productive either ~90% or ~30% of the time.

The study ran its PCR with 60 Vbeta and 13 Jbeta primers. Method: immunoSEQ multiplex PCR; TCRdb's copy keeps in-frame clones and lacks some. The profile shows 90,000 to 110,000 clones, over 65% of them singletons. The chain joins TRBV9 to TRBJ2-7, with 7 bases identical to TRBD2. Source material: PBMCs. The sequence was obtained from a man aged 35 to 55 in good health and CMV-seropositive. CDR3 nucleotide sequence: TGTGCCAGCAGCGTAGGCGGGGGTAATTCCTACGAGCAGTACTTC. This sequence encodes CASSVGGGNSYEQYF.